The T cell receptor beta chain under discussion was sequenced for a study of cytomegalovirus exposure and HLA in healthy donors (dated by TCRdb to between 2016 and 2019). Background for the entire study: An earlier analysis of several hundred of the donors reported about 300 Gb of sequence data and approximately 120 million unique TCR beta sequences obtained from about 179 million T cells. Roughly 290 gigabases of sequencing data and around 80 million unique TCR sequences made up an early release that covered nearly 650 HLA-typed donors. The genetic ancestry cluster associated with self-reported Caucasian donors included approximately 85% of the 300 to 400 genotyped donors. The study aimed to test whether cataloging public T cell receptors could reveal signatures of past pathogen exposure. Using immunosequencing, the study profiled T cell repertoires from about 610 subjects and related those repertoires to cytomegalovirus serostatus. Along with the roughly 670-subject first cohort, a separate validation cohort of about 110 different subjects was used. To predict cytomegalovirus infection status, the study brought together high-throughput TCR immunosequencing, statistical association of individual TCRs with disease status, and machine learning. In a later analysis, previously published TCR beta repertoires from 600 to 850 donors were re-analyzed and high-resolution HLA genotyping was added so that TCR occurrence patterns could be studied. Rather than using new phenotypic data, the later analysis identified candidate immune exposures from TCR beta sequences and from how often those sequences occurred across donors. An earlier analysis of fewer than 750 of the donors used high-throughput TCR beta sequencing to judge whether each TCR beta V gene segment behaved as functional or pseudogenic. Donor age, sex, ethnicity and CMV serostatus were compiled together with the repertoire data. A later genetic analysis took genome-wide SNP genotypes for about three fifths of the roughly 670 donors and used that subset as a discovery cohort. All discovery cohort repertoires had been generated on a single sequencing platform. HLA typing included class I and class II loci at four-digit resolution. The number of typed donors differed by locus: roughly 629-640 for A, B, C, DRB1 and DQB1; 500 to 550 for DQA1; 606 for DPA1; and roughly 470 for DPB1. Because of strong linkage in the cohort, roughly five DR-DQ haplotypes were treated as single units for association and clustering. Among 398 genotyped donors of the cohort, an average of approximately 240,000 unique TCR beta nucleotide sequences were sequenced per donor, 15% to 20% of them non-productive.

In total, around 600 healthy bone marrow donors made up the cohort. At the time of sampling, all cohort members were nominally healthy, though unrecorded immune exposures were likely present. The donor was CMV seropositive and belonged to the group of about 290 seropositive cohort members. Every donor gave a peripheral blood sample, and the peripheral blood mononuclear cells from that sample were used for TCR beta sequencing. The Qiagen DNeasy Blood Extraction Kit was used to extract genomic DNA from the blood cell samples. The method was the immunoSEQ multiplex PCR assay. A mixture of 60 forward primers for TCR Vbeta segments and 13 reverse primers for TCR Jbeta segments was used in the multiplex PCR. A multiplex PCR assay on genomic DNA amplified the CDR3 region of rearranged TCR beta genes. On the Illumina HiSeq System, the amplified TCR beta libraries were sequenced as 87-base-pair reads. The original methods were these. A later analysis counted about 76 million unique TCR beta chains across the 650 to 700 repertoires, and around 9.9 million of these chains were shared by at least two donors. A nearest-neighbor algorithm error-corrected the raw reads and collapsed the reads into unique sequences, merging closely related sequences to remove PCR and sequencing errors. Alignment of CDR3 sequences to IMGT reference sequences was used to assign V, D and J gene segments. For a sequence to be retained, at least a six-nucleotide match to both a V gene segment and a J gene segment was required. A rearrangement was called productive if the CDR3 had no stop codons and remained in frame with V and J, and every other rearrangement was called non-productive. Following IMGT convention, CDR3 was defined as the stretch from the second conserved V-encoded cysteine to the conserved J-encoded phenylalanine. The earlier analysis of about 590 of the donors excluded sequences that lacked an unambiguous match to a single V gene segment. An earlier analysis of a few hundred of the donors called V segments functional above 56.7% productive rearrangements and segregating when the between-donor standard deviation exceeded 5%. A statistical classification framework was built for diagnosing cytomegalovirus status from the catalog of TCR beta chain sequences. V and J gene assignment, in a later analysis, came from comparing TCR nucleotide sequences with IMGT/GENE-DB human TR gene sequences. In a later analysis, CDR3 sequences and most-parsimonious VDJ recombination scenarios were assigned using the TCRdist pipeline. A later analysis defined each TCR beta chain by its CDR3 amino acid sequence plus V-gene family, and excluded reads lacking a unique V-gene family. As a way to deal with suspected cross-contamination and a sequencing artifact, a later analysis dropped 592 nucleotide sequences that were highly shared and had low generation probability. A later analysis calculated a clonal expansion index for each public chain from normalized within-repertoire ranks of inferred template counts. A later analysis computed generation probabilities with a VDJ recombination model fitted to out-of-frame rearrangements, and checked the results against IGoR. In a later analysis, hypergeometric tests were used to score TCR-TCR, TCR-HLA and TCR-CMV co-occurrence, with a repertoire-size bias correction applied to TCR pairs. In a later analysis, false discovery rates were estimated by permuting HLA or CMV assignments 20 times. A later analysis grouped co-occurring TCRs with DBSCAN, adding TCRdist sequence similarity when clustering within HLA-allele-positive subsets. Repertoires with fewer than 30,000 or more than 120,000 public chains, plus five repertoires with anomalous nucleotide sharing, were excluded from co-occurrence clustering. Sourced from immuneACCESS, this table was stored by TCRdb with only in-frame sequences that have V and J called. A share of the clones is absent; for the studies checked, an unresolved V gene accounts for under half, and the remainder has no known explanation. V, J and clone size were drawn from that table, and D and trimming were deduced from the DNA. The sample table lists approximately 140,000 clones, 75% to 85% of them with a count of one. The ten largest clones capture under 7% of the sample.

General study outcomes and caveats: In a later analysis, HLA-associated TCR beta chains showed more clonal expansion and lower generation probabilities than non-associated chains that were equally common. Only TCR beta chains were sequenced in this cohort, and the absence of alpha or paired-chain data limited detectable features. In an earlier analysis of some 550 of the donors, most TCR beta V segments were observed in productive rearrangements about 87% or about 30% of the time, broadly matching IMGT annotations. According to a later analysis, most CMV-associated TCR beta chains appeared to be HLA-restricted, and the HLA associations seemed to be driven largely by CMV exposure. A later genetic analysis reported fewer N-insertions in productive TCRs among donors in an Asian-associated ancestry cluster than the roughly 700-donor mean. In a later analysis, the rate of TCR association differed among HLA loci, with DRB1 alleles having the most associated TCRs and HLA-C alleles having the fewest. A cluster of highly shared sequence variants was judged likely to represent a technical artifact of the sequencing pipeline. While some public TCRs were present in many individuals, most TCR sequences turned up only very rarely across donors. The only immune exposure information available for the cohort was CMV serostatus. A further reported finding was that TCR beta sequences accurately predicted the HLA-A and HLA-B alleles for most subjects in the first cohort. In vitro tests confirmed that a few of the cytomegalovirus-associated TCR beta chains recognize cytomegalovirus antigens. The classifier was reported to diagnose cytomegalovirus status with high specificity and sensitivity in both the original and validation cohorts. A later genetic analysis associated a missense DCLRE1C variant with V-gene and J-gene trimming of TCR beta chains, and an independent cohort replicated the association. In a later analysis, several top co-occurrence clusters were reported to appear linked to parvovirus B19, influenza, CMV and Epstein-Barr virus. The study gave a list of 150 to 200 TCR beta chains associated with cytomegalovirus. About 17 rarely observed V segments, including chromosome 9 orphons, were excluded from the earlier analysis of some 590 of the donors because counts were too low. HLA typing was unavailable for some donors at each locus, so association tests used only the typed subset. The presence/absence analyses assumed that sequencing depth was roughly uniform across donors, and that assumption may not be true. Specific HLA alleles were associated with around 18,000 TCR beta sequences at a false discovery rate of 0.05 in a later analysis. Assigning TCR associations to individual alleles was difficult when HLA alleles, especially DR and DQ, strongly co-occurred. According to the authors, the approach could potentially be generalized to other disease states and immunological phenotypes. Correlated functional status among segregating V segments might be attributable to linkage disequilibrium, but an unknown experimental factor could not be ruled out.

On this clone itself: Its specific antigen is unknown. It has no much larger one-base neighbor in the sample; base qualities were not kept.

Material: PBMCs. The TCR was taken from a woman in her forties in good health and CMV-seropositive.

The bases read TGTGCCAGCAGTAACCTAGCGGGAGGCGGGGAGCTGTTTTTT. Its amino acids are CASSNLAGGGELFF. In this chain, TRBV2 is recombined with TRBJ2-2, with 11 middle bases fitting TRBD2. The CDR3 runs 14 amino acids, cysteine and phenylalanine included. The read is trimmed to its CDR3 DNA, 42 bases read in frame from base 1. V ends up 5 bases short and J 7 bases short, with an unmatched junction base count of 3. CDR1 and CDR2 are drawn from the germline V gene: SNHLY, FYNNEI.